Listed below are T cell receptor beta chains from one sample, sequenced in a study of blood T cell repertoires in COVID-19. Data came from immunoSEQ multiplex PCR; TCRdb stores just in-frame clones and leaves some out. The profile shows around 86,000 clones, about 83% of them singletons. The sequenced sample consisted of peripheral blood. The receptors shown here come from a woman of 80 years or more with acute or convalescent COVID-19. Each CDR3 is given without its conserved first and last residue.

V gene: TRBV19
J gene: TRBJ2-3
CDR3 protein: ASSIGASTDTQY

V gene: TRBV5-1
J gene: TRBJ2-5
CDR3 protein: ASSLEGRGEETQY

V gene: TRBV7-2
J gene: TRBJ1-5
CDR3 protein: ASSLRRGASDSNQPQH

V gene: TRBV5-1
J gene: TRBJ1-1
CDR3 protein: ASSPSQGAGTEAF

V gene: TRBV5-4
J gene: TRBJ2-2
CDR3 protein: ASSLGLAGAPGELF

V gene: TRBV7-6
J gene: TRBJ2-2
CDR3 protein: ASSVGTGDPGELF

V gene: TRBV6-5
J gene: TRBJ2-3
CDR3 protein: ASSTSTTTDTQY

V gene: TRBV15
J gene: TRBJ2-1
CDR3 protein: ATRVQGANEQF

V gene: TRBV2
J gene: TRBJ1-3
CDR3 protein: ASSEPQGAGNTIY

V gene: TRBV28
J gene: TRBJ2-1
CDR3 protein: ASSAGTALAGHQF

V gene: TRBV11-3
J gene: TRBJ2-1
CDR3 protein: ASSPNRGEQF

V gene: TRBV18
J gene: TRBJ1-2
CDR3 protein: ASSPQDIANYGYT

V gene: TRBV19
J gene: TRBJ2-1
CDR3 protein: ASSIGQGANEQF

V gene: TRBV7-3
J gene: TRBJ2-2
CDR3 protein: ASSLTPPPAGELF

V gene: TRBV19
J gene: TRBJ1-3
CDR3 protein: ASSINTGTGNTIY

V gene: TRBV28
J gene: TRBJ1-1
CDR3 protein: ASRRTGDLQAF

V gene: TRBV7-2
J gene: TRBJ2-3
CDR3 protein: ASSSTGTSGDTQY

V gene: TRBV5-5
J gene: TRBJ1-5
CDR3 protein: ASSLYRGGQPQH

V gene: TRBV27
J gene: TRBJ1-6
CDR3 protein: ASSSPGTGDSPLH

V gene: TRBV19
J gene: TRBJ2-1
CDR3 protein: ASIKSVGRNGGEQF

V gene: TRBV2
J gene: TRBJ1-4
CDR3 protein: ASSGDRGEKLF

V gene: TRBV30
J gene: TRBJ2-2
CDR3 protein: AWRSSGSGLF

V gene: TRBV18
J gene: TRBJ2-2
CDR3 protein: ASSPPGSGAMGELF

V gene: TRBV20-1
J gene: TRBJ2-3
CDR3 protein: SARFLTQY

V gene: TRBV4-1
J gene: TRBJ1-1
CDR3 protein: ASSQDKARGLDTEAF

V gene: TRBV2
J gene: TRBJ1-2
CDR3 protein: ASSEGQNYGYT

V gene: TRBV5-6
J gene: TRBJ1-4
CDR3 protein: ASRYGQLATNEKLF

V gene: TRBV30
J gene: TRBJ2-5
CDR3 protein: AWSDVGRETQY

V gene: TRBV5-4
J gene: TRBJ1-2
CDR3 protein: ASSFTGTANYGYT

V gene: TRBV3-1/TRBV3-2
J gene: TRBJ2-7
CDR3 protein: ASSQRGPTGEQY

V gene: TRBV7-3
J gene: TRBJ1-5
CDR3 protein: ASSLTGQGNQPQH

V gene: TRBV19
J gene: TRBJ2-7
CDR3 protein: ASSIQGGGYEQY

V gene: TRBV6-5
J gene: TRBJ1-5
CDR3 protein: ASIQGAWQPQH

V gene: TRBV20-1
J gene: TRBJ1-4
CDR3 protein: SAGGEQKLF

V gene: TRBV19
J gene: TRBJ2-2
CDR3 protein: ASSIDPGQGNTGELF

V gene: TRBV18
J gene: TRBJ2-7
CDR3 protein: ASSPPGGPAYEQY

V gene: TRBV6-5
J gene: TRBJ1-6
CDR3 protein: ASSYWGPRSPLH

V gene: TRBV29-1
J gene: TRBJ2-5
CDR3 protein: SVEEGQGLGTQY

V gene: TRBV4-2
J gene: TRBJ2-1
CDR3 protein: ASSQESGTSANEQF

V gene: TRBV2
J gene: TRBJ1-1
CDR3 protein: ASLISESF

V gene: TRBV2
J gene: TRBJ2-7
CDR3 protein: ASSENSYEQY

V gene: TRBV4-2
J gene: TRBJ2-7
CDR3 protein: ASSQSGLNYEQY

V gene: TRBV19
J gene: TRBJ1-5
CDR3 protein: ASSRGGGRGNQPQH

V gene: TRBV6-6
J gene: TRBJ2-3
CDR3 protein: ASSSTAGGPVDTQY

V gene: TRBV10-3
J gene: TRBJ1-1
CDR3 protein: AISVEGAANTEAF

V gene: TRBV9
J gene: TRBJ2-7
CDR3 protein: ASSPAGGTYYEQY

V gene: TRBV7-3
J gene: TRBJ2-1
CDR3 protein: ASSPSYGSSYNEQF

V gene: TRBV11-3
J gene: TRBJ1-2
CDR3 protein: ASSPRRTTNGYT

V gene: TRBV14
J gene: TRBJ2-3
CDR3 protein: ASSPTYGSLDSTDTQY

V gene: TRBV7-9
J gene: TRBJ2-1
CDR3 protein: ASSPPGGGLNNEQF

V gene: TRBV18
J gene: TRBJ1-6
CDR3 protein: ASSPRESSYNSPLH